This entry describes one TCR beta chain. The V end was cut by 9 bases, the J end by 6 bases, with 9 bases between. Germline V CDR1 and CDR2: SGHNT, YYREEE (reference sequence). This CDR3 region has 10 residues. The record originates from a study of blood T cell repertoires in COVID-19. Per the authors' pipeline: Estimates of nucleated cell counts were drawn from the amplification of reference gene primers. Libraries were prepared by immunoSEQ multiplex PCR; TCRdb keeps only in-frame clonotypes and omits some of them. That table supplies the V and J calls and clone size; D and trimming were determined from the DNA. The data hold tens of thousands of clones, with around four fifths observed a single time.

This chain links TRBV5-4 with TRBJ1-1; D ambiguous. The sequenced sample consisted of peripheral blood. This TCR derives from a woman aged 45-60 years with active or convalescent COVID-19. The CDR3 nucleotides are TGTGCCATCCCAGGCCCTGAAGCTTTCTTT. The encoded protein is CAIPGPEAFF.